This T cell receptor beta chain came from a study of blood T cell repertoires in COVID-19. Across the whole study: T cells, B-cell-depleted T cells, or PBMCs provided the cDNA or gDNA that served as material.

Authors' data handling: Scientists estimated how many nucleated cells there were by amplifying reference gene primers. Sequencing was performed with immunoSEQ multiplex PCR; in TCRdb, only in-frame clones are kept and a portion is missing. V and J calls and clone size are given by that table; D and trimming were obtained from the DNA. This sample yields 200,000 to 300,000 clones, of which around 88% are seen a single time; less than 4% belongs to the top ten. Each participant's cohort was designated according to participant-reported clinical history. CDR3 length: 12 amino acids. The V end lost 1 base, the J end lost 5 bases, and 9 bases lay between the germline ends. In germline, CDR1 is SQVTM, CDR2 ANQGSEA.

Sequencing was done on a sample of PBMCs or T cells enriched from blood (not recorded which). This chain uses TRBV29-1 with TRBJ2-7; D remains unclear. The source of this sequence is a woman between 40 and 55 years old with acute COVID-19. The CDR3 spells CSVEAPGDEQYF. CDR3 coding DNA: TGCAGCGTTGAAGCCCCGGGTGACGAGCAGTACTTC.